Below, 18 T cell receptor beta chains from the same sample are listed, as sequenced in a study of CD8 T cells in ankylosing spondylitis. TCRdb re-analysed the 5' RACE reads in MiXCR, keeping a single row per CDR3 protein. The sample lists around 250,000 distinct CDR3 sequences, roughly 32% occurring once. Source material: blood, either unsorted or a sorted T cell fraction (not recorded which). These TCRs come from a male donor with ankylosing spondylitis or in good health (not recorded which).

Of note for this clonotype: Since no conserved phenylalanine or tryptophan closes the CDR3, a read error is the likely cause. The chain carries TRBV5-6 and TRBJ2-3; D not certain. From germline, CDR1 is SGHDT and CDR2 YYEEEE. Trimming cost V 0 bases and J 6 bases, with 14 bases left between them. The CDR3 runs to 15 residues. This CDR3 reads CASSLAGGIGDTQYL. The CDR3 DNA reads TGTGCCAGCAGCTTGGCGGGCGGAATCGGGGATACGCAGTATCTT.

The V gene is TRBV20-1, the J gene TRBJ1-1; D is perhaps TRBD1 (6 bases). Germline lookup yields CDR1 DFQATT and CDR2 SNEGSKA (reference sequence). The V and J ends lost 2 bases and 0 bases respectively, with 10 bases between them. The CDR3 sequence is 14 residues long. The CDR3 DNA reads TGCAGTGCTAGAAAAGGGGGACTGAACACTGAAGCTTTCTTT. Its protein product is CSARKGGLNTEAFF.

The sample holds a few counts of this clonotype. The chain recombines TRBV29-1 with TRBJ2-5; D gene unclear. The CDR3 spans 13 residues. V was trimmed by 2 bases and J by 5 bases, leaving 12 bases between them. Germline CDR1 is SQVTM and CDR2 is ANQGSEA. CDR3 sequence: CSVEQLRGETQYF. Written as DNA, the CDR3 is TGCAGCGTTGAACAGTTACGTGGGGAGACCCAGTACTTC.

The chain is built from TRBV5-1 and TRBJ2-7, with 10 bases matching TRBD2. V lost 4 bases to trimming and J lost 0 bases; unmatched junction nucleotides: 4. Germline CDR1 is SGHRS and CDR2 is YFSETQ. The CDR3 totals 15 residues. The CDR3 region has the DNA TGCGCCAGCAGCCTACTAGCGGGGAGCTCCTACGAGCAGTACTTC. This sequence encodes CASSLLAGSSYEQYF. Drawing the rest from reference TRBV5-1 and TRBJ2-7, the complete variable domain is KAGVTQTPRYLIKTRGQQVTLSCSPISGHRSVSWYQQTPGQGLQFLFEYFSETQRNKGNFPGRFSGRQFSNSRSEMNVSTLELGDSALYLCASSLLAGSSYEQYFGPGTRLTVT.

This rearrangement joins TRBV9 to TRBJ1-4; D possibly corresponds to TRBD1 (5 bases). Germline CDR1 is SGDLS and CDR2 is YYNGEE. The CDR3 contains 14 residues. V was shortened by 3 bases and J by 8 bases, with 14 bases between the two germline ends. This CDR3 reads CASSETGQGEKLFF. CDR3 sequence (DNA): TGTGCCAGCAGCGAGACGGGGCAGGGCGAAAAACTGTTTTTT.

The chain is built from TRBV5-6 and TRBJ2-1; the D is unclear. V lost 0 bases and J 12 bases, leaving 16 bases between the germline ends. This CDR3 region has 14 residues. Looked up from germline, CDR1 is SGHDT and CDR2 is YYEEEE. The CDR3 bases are TGTGCCAGCAGCTTGGCCAGAGACTCGAGTGGGCAGTTCTTC. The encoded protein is CASSLARDSSGQFF.

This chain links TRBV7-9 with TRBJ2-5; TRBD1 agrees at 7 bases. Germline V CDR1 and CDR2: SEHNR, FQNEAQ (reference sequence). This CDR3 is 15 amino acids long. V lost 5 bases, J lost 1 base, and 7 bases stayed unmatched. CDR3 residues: CASSPNRDSQETQYF. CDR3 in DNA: TGTGCCAGCAGCCCCAACCGGGACAGCCAAGAGACCCAGTACTTC.

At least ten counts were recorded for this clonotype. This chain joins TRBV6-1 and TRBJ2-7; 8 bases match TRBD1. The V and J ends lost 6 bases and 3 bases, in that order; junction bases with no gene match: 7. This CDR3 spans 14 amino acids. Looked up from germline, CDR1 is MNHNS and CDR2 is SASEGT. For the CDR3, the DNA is TGTGCCAGCAGCGGAGGACAGGGCCACTACGAGCAGTACTTC. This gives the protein CASSGGQGHYEQYF.

CDR3 in amino acids: CASSFLYVRLGGELFF. CDR3 bases: TGTGCCAGCAGCTTCTTATACGTCAGGCTCGGCGGGGAGCTGTTTTTT. This chain joins TRBV5-6 and TRBJ2-2; D unclear. The CDR3 length is 16 residues. Deletions cut 2 bases from V and 7 bases from J, with 18 bases between. Germline CDR1 and CDR2: SGHDT and YYEEEE.

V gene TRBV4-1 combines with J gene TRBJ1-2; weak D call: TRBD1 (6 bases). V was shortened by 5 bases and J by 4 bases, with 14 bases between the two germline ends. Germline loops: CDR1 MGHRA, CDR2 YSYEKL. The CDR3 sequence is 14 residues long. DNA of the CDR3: TGCGCCAGCAGCTCACAGGGATTCAGCTATGGCTACACCTTC. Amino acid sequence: CASSSQGFSYGYTF.

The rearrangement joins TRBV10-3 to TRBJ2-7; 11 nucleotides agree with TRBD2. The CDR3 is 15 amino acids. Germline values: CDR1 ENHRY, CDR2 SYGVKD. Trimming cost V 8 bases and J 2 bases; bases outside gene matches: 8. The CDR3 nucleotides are TGTGCCATCGGGATGACTAGCGGGGTAGCCTACGAGCAGTACTTC. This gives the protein CAIGMTSGVAYEQYF.

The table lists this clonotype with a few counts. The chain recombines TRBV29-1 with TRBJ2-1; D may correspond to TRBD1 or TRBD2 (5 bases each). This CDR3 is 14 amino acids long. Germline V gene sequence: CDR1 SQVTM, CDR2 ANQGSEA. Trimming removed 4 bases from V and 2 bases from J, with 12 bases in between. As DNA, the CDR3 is TGCAGCGTTGGAAGTGGGGGAACCTACAATGAGCAGTTCTTC. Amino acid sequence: CSVGSGGTYNEQFF.

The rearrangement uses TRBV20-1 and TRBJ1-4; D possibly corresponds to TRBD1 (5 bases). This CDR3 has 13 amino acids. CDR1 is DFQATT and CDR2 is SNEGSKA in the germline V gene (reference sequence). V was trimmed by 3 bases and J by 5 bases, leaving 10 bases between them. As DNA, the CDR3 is TGCAGTGCTAGTCCGGGACTGAATGAAAAACTGTTTTTT. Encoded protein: CSASPGLNEKLFF.

The CDR3 DNA reads as TGCAGTGCTAGAGCCCGGGACGGTCCCTCCTACGAGCAGTACTTC. This gives the protein CSARARDGPSYEQYF. V usage is TRBV20-1 and J usage is TRBJ2-7; D is tentatively TRBD1 or TRBD2 (5 bases each). This CDR3 is built from 15 residues. From germline, CDR1 is DFQATT and CDR2 SNEGSKA (reference sequence). The V and J ends lost 1 base and 0 bases respectively, with 13 bases between them.

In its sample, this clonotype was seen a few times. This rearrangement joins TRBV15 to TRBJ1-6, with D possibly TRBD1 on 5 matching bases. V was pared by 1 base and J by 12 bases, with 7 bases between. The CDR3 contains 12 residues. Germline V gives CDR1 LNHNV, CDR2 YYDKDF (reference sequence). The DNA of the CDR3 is TGTGCCACCAGCAGAGTGGGACTACCCCTCCACTTT. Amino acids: CATSRVGLPLHF.

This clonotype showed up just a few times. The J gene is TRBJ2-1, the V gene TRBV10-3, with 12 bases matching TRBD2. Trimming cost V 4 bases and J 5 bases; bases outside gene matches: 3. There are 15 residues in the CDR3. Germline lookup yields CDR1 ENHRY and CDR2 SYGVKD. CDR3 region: CAISATSGGHNEQFF. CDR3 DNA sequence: TGTGCCATCAGTGCGACTAGCGGGGGCCACAATGAGCAGTTCTTC.

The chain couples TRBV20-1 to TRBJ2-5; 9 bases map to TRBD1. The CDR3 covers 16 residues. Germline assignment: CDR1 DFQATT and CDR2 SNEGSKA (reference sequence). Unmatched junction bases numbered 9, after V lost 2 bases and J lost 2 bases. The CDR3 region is CSARYSGGQGQETQYF. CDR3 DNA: TGCAGTGCTAGATATTCAGGGGGACAGGGACAAGAGACCCAGTACTTC.

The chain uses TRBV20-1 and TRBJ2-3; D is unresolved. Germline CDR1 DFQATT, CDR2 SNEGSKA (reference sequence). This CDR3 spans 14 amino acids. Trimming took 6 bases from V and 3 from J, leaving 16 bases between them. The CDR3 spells CSAETGFRTDTQYF. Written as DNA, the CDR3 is TGCAGTGCGGAGACCGGTTTTAGGACAGATACGCAGTATTTT.